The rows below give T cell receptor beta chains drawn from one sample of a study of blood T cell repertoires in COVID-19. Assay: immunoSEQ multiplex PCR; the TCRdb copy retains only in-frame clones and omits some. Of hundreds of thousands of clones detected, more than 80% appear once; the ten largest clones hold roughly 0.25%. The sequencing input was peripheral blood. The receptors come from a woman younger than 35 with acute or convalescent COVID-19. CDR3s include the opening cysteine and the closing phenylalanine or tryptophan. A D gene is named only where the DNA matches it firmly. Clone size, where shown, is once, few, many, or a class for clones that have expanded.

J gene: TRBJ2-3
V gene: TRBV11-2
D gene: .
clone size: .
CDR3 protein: CASSLGASQYF
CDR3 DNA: TGTGCCAGCAGCCTGGGGGCCTCGCAGTATTTT

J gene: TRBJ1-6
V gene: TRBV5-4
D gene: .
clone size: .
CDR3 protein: CASSSTWERSPLHF
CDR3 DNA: TGTGCCAGCAGCTCCACGTGGGAGCGTTCACCCCTCCACTTT

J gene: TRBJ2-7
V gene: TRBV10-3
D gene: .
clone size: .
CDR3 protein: CAISGQPYEQYF
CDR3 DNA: TGTGCCATCAGTGGACAGCCCTACGAGCAGTACTTC

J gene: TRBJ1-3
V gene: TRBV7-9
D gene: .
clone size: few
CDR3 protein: CASSLTPGHYSGNTIYF
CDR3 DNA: TGTGCCAGCAGCTTAACCCCGGGACACTACTCTGGAAACACCATATATTTT

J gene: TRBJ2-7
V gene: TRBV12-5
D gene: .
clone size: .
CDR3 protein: CASGLVLREFGGNYEQYF
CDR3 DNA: TGTGCTAGTGGTTTGGTACTCAGGGAATTTGGCGGGAACTACGAGCAGTACTTC

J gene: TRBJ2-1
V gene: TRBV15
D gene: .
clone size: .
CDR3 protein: CATSRDGVAWSYNEQFF
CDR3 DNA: TGTGCCACCAGCAGAGATGGTGTAGCGTGGTCCTACAATGAGCAGTTCTTC

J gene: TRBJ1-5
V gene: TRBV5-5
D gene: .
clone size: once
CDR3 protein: CASSFGLFQGFQPQHF
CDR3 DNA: TGTGCCAGCAGCTTTGGACTCTTTCAGGGGTTCCAGCCCCAGCATTTT

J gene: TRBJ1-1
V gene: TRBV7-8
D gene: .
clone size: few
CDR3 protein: CASTQIPGVGAEAFF
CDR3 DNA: TGTGCCAGCACCCAAATACCGGGGGTTGGAGCTGAAGCTTTCTTT

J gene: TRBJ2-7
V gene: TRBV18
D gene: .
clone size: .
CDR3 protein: CASSPYGSTYEQYF
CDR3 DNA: TGTGCCAGCTCACCCTATGGGAGCACCTACGAGCAGTACTTC

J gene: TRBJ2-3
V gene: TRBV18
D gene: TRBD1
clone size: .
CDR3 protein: CASSPGTGTGLGTQYF
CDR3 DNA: TGTGCCAGCTCACCGGGGACAGGAACAGGTTTAGGTACGCAGTATTTT

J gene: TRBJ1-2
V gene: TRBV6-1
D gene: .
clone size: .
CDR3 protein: CASSETMPPNYGYTF
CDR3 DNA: TGTGCCAGCAGTGAAACTATGCCACCCAACTATGGCTACACCTTC

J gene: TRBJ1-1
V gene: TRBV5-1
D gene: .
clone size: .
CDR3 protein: CASSLGGLGVPEAFF
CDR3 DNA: TGCGCCAGCAGCTTGGGCGGTTTGGGTGTACCTGAAGCTTTCTTT

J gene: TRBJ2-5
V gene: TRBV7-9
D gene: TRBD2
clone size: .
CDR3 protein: CASSFERGVQETQYF
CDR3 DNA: TGTGCCAGCAGCTTCGAACGGGGGGTCCAAGAGACCCAGTACTTC

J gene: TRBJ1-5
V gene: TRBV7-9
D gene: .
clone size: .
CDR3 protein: CASSLKGDQPQHF
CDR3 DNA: TGTGCCAGCAGCTTAAAAGGGGATCAGCCCCAGCATTTT

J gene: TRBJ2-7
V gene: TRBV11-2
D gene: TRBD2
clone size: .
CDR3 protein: CASSVYGLAGGGHEQYF
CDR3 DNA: TGTGCCAGCAGCGTCTATGGACTAGCGGGGGGCGGCCACGAGCAGTACTTC

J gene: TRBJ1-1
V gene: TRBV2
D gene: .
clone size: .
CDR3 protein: CASSELGGTEAFF
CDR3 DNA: TGTGCCAGCAGTGAATTAGGGGGCACTGAAGCTTTCTTT

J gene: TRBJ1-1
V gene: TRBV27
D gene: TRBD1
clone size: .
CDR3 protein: CASSGTANEAFF
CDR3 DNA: TGTGCCAGCAGTGGGACAGCTAATGAAGCTTTCTTT

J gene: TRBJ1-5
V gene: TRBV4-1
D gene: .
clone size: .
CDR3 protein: CASSQGGGPQHF
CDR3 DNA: TGCGCCAGCAGCCAAGGGGGAGGGCCCCAGCATTTT

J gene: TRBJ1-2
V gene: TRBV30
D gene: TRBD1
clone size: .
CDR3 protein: CAWSRTPRGRGIGYTF
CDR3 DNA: TGTGCCTGGAGTCGAACCCCCAGGGGGCGCGGAATAGGCTACACCTTC

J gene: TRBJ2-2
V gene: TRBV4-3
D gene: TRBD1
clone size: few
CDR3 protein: CASSPQTGTGGIVNTGELFF
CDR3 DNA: TGCGCCAGCAGCCCCCAAACCGGGACAGGGGGCATCGTTAACACCGGGGAGCTGTTTTTT

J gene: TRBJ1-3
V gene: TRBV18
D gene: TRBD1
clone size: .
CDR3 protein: CASSSLLPGTGRNTIYF
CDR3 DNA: TGTGCCAGCTCATCGCTACTCCCCGGGACAGGTCGAAACACCATATATTTT

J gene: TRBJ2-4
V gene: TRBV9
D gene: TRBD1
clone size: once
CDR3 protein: CASSEAGGNIQYF
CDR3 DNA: TGTGCCAGCAGCGAGGCAGGGGGTAACATTCAGTACTTC

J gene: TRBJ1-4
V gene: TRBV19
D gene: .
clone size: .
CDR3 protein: CASSPKGQHNEKLFF
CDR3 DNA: TGTGCCAGTAGTCCCAAGGGACAACATAATGAAAAACTGTTTTTT